Shown below are 3 T cell receptor beta chains from a single sample sequenced in a study of blood T cell repertoires in COVID-19. Produced via immunoSEQ multiplex PCR; TCRdb's table is partial and in-frame only. Here the sample spans roughly 460,000 clones, 85% to 90% being singletons. Material: peripheral blood. All receptors derive from a man between 18 and 29 years old with COVID-19, enrolled during active disease.

The rearrangement links TRBV9 to TRBJ2-2; 14 bases agree with TRBD2. The germline CDR1 and CDR2 sequences are SGDLS and YYNGEE. The CDR3 consists of 15 residues. J gave up 6 bases and V 4 bases, and 2 bases lay outside the gene matches. CDR3 sequence reads: CASSSGLAGAGELFF. CDR3 bases: TGTGCCAGCAGCTCGGGACTAGCGGGAGCCGGGGAGCTGTTTTTT.

V usage is TRBV15 and J usage is TRBJ1-2, with 7 bases identical to TRBD1. With V trimmed by 0 bases and J by 2 bases, 3 bases remained unmatched. Germline-derived CDR1 and CDR2 are LNHNV and YYDKDF (reference sequence). The CDR3 length is 15 residues. The CDR3 nucleotides read TGTGCCACCAGCAGAGATGCGACAGGGAACTATGGCTACACCTTC. Translating it yields CATSRDATGNYGYTF.

The rearrangement uses TRBV2 and TRBJ1-2; no clear D. Germline lookup yields CDR1 SNHLY and CDR2 FYNNEI. The CDR3 is 12 amino acids. The germline V and J ends were trimmed by 8 bases and 8 bases, with 15 bases remaining between them. CDR3 residues: CASAEAGNGYTF. CDR3 coding DNA: TGTGCCAGCGCAGAGGCGGGTAACGGCTACACCTTC. Supplemented by reference TRBV2 and TRBJ1-2, the full variable domain reads EPEVTQTPSHQVTQMGQEVILRCVPISNHLYFYWYRQILGQKVEFLVSFYNNEISEKSEIFDDQFSVERPDGSNFTLKIRSTKLEDSAMYFCASAEAGNGYTFGSGTRLTVV.